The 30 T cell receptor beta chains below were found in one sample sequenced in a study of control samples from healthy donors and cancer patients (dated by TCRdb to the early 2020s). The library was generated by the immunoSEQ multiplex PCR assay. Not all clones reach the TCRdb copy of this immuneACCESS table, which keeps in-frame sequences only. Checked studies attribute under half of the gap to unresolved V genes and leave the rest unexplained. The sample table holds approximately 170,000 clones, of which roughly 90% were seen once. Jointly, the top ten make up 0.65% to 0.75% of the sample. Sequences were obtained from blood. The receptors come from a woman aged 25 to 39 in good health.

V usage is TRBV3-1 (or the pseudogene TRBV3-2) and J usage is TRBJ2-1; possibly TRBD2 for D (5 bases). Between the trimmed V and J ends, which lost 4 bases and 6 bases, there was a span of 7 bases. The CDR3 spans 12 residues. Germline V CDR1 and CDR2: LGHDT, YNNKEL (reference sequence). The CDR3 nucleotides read TGTGCCAGCAGCCGAACTAGCAATGAGCAGTTCTTC. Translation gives CASSRTSNEQFF.

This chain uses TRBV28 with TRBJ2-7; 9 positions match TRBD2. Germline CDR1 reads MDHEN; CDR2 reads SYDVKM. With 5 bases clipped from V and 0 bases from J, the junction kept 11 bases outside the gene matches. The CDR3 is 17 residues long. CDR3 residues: CASSLYGLAPSSYEQYF. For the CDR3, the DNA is TGTGCCAGCAGTCTCTACGGACTAGCGCCGAGCTCCTACGAGCAGTACTTC. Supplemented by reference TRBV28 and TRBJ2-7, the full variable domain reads DVKVTQSSRYLVKRTGEKVFLECVQDMDHENMFWYRQDPGLGLRLIYFSYDVKMKEKGDIPEGYSVSREKKERFSLILESASTNQTSMYLCASSLYGLAPSSYEQYFGPGTRLTVT.

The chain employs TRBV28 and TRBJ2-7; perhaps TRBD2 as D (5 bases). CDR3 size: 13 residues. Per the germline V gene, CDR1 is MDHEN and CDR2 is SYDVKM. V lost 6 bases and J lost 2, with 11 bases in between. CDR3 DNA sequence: TGTGCCAGCAGCCCACGGGGTACCTACGAGCAGTACTTC. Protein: CASSPRGTYEQYF.

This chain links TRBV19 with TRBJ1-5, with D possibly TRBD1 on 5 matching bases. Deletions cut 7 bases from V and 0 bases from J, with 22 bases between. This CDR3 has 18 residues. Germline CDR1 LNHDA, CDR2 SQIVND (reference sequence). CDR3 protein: CASISGTHVSYSNQPQHF. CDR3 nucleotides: TGTGCCAGTATCTCCGGGACCCACGTATCTTATAGCAATCAGCCCCAGCATTTT.

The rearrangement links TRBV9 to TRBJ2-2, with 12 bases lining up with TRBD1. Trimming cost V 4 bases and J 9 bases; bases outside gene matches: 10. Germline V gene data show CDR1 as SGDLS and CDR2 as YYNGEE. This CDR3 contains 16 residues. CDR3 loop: CASSPSGTGGGWELFF. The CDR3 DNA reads TGTGCCAGCAGCCCATCCGGGACAGGGGGCGGTTGGGAGCTGTTTTTT. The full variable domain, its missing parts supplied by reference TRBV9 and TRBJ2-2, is DSGVTQTPKHLITATGQRVTLRCSPRSGDLSVYWYQQSLDQGLQFLIQYYNGEERAKGNILERFSAQQFPDLHSELNLSSLELGDSALYFCASSPSGTGGGWELFFGEGSRLTVL.

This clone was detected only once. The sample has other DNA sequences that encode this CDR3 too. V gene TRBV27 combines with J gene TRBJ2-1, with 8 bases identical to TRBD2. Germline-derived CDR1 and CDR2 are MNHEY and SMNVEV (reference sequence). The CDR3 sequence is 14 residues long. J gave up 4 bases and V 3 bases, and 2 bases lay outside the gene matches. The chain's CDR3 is CASSFSGGYNEQFF. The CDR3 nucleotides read TGTGCCAGCAGTTTCAGCGGGGGATACAATGAGCAGTTCTTC.

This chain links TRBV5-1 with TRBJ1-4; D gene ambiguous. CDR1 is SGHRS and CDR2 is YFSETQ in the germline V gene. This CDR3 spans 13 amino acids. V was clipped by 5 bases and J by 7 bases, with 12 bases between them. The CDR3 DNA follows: TGCGCCAGCAGGCCTACAAGTGGTGAAAAACTGTTTTTT. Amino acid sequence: CASRPTSGEKLFF.

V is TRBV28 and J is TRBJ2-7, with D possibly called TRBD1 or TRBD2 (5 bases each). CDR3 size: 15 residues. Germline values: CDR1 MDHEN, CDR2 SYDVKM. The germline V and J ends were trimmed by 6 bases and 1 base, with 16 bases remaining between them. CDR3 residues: CASSHRDLASYEQYF. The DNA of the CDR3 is TGTGCCAGCAGCCACCGGGACCTAGCATCCTACGAGCAGTACTTC.

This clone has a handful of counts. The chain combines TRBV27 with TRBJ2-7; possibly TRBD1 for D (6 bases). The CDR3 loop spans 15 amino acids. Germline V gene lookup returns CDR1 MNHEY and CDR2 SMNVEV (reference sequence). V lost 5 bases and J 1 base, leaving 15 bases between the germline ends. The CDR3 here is CASSRPQGRSYEQYF. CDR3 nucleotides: TGTGCCAGCAGTCGCCCACAGGGTCGATCCTACGAGCAGTACTTC.

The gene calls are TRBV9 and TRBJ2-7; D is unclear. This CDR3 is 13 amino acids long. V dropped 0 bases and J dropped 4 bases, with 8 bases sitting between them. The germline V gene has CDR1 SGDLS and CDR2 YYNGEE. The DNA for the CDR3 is TGTGCCAGCAGCGTAGGCCCGGAGTACGAGCAGTACTTC. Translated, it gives CASSVGPEYEQYF.

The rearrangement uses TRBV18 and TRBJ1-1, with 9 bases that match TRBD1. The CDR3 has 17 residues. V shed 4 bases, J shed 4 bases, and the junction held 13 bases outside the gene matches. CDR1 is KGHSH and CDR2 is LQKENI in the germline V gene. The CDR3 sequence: CASSQSVPGQGGTEAFF. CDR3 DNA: TGTGCCAGCTCACAATCTGTTCCGGGACAGGGCGGCACTGAAGCTTTCTTT.

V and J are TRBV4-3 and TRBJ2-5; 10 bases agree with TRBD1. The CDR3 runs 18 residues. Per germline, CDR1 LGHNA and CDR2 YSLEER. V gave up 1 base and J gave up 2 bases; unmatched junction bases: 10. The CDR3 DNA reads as TGCGCCAGCAGCCAAGCTGACAGGGGGCGAGGTGGGCAAGAGACCCAGTACTTC. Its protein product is CASSQADRGRGGQETQYF.

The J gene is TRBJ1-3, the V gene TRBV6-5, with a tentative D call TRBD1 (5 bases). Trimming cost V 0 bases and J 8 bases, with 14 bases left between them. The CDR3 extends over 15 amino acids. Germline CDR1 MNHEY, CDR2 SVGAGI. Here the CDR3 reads CASSYSGEVGDTIYF. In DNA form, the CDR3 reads TGTGCCAGCAGTTACTCGGGGGAGGTAGGAGACACCATATATTTT.

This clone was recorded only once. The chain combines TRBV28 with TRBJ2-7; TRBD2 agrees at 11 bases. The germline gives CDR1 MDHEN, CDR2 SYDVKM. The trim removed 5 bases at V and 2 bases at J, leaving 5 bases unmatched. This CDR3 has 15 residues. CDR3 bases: TGTGCCAGCAGTCCGAGACTAGCGGGAACCTACGAGCAGTACTTC. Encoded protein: CASSPRLAGTYEQYF. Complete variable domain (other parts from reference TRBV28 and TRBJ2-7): DVKVTQSSRYLVKRTGEKVFLECVQDMDHENMFWYRQDPGLGLRLIYFSYDVKMKEKGDIPEGYSVSREKKERFSLILESASTNQTSMYLCASSPRLAGTYEQYFGPGTRLTVT.

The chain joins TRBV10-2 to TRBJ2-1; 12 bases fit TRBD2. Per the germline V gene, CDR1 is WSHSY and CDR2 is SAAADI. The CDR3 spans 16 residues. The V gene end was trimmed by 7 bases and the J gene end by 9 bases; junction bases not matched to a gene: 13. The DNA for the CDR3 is TGCGCCAGCAAGGGAACTAGCGGGGGGAACTACCTTGAGCAGTTCTTC. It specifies CASKGTSGGNYLEQFF.

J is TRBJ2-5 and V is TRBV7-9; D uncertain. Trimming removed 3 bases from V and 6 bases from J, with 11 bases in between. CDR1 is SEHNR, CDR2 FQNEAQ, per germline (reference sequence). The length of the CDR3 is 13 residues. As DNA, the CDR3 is TGTGCCAGCAGCTTCGAGGCATTGCAGACCCAGTACTTC. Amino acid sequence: CASSFEALQTQYF.

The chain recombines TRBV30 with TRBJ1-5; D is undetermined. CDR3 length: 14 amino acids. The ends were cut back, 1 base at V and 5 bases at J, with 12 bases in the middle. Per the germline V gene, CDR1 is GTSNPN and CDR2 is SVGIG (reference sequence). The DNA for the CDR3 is TGTGCCTGGAGTGGGACGGGGATGTATCAGCCCCAGCATTTT. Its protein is CAWSGTGMYQPQHF.

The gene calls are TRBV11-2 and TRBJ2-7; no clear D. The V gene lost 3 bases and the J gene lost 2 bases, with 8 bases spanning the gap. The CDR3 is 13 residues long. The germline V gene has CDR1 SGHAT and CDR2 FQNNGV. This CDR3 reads CASSLRVTYEQYF. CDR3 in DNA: TGTGCCAGCAGCTTGCGAGTTACCTACGAGCAGTACTTC.

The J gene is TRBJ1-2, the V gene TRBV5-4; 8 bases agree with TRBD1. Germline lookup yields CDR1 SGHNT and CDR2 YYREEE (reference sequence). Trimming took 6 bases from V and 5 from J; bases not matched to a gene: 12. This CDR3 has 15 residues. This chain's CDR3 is CASTPTQGAVYGYTF. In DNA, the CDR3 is TGTGCCAGCACGCCCACTCAGGGGGCGGTTTATGGCTACACCTTC.

The CDR3: CASSPGAAQETQYF. As DNA, the CDR3 is TGTGCCAGCAGCCCGGGAGCAGCCCAAGAGACCCAGTACTTC. This chain uses TRBV5-5 with TRBJ2-5; tentative D call: TRBD2 (6 bases). Germline CDR1 SGHKS, CDR2 YYEKEE (reference sequence). The V end was cut by 4 bases, the J end by 1 base, with 11 bases between. The CDR3 is made up of 14 amino acids.

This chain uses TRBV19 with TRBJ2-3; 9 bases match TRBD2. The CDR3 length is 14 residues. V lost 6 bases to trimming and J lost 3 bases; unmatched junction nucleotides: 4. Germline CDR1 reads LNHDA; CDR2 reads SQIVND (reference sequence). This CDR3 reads CASRKTSGTDTQYF. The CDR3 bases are TGTGCCAGTAGGAAGACTAGCGGAACAGATACGCAGTATTTT.

The CDR3 loop is CASSIGRYLGNTIYF. The CDR3 DNA follows: TGTGCCAGTAGCATCGGAAGATACTTAGGAAACACCATATATTTT. The chain carries TRBV19 and TRBJ1-3, with D uncertain. This CDR3 has 15 amino acids. V was trimmed by 6 bases and J by 4 bases, leaving 16 bases between them. Germline V lookup: CDR1 LNHDA, CDR2 SQIVND (reference sequence).

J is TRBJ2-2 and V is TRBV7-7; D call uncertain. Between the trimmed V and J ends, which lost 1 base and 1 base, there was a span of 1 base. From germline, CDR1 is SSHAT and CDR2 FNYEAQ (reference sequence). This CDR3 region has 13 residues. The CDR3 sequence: CASSLGNTGELFF. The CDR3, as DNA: TGTGCCAGCAGCTTAGGGAACACCGGGGAGCTGTTTTTT.

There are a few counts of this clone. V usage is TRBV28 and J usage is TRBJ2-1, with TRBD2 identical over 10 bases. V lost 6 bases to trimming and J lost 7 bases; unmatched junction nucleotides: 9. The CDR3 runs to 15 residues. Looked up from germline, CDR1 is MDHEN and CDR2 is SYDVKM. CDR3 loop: CASRTGTSEANEQFF. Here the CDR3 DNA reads TGTGCCAGCAGAACCGGGACTAGCGAGGCGAATGAGCAGTTCTTC.

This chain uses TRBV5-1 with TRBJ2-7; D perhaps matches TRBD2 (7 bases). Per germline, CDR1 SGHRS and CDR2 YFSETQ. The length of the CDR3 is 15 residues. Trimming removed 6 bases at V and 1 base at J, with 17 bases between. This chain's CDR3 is CASTSEGGPSYEQYF. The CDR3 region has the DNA TGCGCCAGCACCTCTGAGGGGGGGCCTTCCTACGAGCAGTACTTC.

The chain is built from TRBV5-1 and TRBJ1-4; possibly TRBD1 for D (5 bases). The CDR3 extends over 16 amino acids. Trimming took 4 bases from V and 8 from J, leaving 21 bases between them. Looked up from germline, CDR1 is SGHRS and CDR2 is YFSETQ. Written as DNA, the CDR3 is TGCGCCAGCAGCCCGGAGGTTTGGGGGAGCTCGGAAAAACTGTTTTTT. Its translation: CASSPEVWGSSEKLFF.

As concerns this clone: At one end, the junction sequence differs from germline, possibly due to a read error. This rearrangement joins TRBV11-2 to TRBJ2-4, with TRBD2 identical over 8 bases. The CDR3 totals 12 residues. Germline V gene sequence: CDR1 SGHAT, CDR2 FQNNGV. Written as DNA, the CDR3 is TGTGCCAGCAGCTTAGAGTCCCCGGGAGGGAGCTTC. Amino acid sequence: CASSLESPGGSF.

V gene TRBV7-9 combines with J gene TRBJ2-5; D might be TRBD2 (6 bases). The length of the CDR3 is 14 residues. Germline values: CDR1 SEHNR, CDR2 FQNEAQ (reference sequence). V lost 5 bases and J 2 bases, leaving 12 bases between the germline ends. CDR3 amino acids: CASSEGTAQETQYF. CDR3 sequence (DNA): TGTGCCAGCAGCGAGGGGACTGCTCAAGAGACCCAGTACTTC.

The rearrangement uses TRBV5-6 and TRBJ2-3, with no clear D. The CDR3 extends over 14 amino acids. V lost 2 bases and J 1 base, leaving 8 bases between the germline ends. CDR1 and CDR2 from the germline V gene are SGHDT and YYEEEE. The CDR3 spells CASSFGRRTDTQYF. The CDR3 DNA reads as TGTGCCAGCAGCTTCGGACGACGCACAGATACGCAGTATTTT.

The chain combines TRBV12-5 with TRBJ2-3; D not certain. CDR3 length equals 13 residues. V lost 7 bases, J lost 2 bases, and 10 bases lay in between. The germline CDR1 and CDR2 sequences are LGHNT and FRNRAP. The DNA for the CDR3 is TGTGCTAGTGTTCAAAGGAACACAGATACGCAGTATTTT. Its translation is CASVQRNTDTQYF.